The entry that follows covers one T cell receptor (beta chain) sequence. What it recognizes is unknown. The data were taken from a study of blood T cells in healthy people across ages. The second PCR ran about 6 to 11 cycles with a sample-barcoded 5' primer and J-beta primers. MiXCR, run by TCRdb on the 5' RACE reads, gives a single entry per CDR3 protein. The sample carries fewer than 900,000 distinct CDR3 sequences, 43% recorded once. Points from the study as a whole: Any changes in expanded clonotypes were possibly confounded, as donor CMV status remained unknown. Estimated diversity across one million T cells was deemed an underestimate. As age increased, TCR beta diversity per million T cells fell in a roughly linear fashion.

V lost 5 bases and J lost 4, with 12 bases in between. The CDR3 runs 13 residues. Germline V gives CDR1 SGHTA, CDR2 FQGTGA. The chain combines TRBV7-3 with TRBJ2-7; no clear D. The sample taken for sequencing was blood. This TCR was recovered from a woman aged 60-75 years in good health. CDR3 sequence: CASSPKGTYEQYF. The CDR3 coding sequence is TGTGCCAGCAGCCCCAAAGGCACATACGAGCAGTACTTC. Complete variable domain (other parts from reference TRBV7-3 and TRBJ2-7): GAGVSQTPSNKVTEKGKYVELRCDPISGHTALYWYRQSLGQGPEFLIYFQGTGAADDSGLPNDRFFAVRPEGSVSTLKIQRTERGDSAVYLCASSPKGTYEQYFGPGTRLTVT.